This T cell receptor beta chain derives from a study of cytomegalovirus exposure and HLA in healthy donors. Study details: A subsequent analysis stated that the 100 to 150 validation repertoires were run on the same platform as the roughly 670 first-cohort repertoires.

The donors were members of the validation cohort, which comprised around 110 subjects and was separate from the first cohort of several hundred subjects. Generated by immunoSEQ multiplex PCR, the TCRdb table keeps only in-frame clones and is missing some. Counted here are about 82,000 clones, about 92% occurring once; the ten biggest clones make up about 0.68%. With regard to this clone: What it recognizes is unknown.

General observations from the study: CMV antigen specificity was confirmed in vitro for three CMV-associated chains.

This sequence was found in a man between 18 and 35 years old in good health and CMV-seronegative. Sequencing was carried out using PBMCs.

The CDR3 nucleotides read TGTGCCAGCGGGGGACAGGGGGCCGGCTATGGCTACACCTTC. Amino acids: CASGGQGAGYGYTF. The V call is TRBV2, the J call TRBJ1-2, with 12 bases identical to TRBD1. V shed 8 bases, J shed 4 bases, and the junction held 5 bases outside the gene matches. CDR1 and CDR2 (germline): SNHLY, FYNNEI. This CDR3 has 14 amino acids.